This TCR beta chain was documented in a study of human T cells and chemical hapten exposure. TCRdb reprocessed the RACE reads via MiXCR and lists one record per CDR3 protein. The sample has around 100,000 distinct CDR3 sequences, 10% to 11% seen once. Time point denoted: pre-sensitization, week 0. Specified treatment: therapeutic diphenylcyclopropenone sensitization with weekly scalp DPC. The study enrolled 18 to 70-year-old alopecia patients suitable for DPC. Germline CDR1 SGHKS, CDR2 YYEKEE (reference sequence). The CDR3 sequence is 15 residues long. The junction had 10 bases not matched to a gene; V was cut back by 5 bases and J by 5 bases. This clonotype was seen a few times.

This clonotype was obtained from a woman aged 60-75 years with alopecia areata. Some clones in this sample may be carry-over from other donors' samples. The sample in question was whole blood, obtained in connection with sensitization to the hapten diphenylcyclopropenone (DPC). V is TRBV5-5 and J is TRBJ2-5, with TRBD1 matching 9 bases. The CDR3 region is CASRSGTGRRETQYF. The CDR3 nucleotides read TGTGCCAGCAGATCCGGGACAGGGCGAAGGGAGACCCAGTACTTC.